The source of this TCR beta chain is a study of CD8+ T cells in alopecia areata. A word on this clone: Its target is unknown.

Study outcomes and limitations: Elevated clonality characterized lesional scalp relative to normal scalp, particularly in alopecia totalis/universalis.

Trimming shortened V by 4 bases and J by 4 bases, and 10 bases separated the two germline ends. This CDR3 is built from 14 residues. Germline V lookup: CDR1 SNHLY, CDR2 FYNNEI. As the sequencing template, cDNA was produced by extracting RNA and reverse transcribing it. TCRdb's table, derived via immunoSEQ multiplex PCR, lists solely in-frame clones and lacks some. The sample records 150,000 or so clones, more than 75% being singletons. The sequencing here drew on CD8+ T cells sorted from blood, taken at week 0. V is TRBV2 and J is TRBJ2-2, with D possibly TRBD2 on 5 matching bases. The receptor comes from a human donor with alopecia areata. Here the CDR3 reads CASSGLASTGELFF. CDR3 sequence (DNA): TGTGCCAGCAGTGGGCTAGCTAGCACCGGGGAGCTGTTTTTT.